This entry features one TCR beta chain sequence. Its antigen is unidentified. The record originates from a study of cytomegalovirus exposure and HLA in healthy donors. About the research overall: The early release's HLA-typed donors yielded roughly 85 million unique TCRs.

V was trimmed by 8 bases and J by 6 bases, leaving 11 bases between them. CDR3 length equals 11 residues. Germline CDR1 and CDR2: LNHDA and SQIVND (reference sequence). PCR involved 60 Vbeta and 13 Jbeta primers. Profiling relied on immunoSEQ multiplex PCR, and the TCRdb table lists in-frame clones only, not all of them. This sample's table has approximately 68,000 clones. General study points: In presence/absence analyses, roughly uniform sequencing depth across donors was assumed.

The receptor comes from a female donor in good health and CMV-seropositive. The rearrangement joins TRBV19 to TRBJ2-7; TRBD2 is a possible D gene (6 bases). The specimen was PBMCs. CDR3 loop: CASSTGGEQYF. The CDR3, as DNA: TGTGCCAGTTCGACCGGGGGCGAGCAGTACTTC.